This T cell receptor beta chain is from a study of T cell responses to AZD1222 COVID-19 vaccine. Study-level findings and limits: Seropositive AZD1222 recipients at baseline numbered only 6 or 7.

Comments on this clone: Its matching antigen is unknown.

TCRdb keeps only in-frame clones here, not all; method: immunoSEQ multiplex PCR. The sample lists 150,000 or so clones; more than 85% were seen once. CDR1 and CDR2 from the germline V gene are MNHEY and SVGAGI. V dropped 0 bases and J dropped 16 bases, with 19 bases sitting between them. CDR3 size: 14 residues. This TCR was sampled from an adult in good health. The source was peripheral blood, collected on day 0 of AZD1222 vaccination. This chain links TRBV6-5 with TRBJ1-5, with TRBD1 as a possible D gene (6 bases). The CDR3 is CASSYSGARTPEHF. The CDR3 coding sequence is TGTGCCAGCAGTTACTCGGGGGCCCGGACACCCGAACATTTT.